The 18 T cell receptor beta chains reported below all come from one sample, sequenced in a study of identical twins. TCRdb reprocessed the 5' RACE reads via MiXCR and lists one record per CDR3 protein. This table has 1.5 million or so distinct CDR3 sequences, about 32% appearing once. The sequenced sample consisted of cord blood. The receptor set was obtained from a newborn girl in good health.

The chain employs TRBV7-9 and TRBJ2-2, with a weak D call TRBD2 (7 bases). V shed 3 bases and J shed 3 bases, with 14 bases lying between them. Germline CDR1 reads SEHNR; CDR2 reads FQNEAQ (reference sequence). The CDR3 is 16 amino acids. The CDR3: CASSFGGTSYTGELFF. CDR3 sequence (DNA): TGTGCCAGCAGCTTCGGGGGGACATCTTACACCGGGGAGCTGTTTTTT.

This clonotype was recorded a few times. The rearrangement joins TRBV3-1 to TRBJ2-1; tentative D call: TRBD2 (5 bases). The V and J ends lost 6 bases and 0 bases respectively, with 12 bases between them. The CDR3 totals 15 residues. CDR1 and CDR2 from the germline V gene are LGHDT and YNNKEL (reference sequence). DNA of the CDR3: TGTGCCAGCAGTCGGACTCTCAGCTCCTACAATGAGCAGTTCTTC. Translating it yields CASSRTLSSYNEQFF.

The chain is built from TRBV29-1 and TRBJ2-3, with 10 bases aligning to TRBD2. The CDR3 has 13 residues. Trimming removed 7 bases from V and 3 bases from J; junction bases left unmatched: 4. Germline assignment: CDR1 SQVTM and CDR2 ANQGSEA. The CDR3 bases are TGCAGCGCCGAACTAGCGGGAACAGATACGCAGTATTTT. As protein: CSAELAGTDTQYF.

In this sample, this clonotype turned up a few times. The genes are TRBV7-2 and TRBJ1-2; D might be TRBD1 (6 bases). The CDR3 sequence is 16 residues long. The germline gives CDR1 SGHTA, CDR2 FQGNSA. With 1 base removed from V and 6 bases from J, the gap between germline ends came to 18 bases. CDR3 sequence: CASSLVEGGLGDGYTF. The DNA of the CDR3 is TGTGCCAGCAGCTTAGTTGAGGGGGGGCTAGGCGATGGCTACACCTTC.

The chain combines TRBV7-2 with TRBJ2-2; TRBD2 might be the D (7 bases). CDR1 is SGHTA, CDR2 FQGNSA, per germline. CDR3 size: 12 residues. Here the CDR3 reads CAGGRNTGELFF. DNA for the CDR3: TGTGCGGGGGGGCGAAACACCGGGGAGCTGTTTTTT.

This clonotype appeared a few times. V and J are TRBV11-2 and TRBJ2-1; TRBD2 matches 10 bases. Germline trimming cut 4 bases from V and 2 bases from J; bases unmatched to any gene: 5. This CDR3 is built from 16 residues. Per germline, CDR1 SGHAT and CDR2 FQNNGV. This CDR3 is CASSSQSGRAYNEQFF. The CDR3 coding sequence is TGTGCCAGCAGCTCCCAAAGCGGGAGGGCCTACAATGAGCAGTTCTTC.

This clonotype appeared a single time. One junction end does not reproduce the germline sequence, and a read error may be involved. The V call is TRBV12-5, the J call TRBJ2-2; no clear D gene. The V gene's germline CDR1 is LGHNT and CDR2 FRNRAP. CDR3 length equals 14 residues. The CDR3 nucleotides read TGTGCTGGTGGTTTGTCTACTACTGCCGGGGAGCTGTTTTTT. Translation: CAGGLSTTAGELFF.

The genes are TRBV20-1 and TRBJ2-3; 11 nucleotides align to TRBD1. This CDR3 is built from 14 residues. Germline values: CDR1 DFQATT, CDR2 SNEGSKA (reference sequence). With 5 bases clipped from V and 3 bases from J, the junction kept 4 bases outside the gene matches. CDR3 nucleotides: TGCAGTGCTTTCGGACAGGGGGCTACAGATACGCAGTATTTT. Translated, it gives CSAFGQGATDTQYF.

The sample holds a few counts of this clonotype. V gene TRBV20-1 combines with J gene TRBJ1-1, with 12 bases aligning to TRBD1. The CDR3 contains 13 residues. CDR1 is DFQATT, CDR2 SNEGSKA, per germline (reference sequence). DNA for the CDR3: TGCAGCGCCCGGGACAGGGGGCGCACTGAAGCTTTCTTT. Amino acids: CSARDRGRTEAFF.

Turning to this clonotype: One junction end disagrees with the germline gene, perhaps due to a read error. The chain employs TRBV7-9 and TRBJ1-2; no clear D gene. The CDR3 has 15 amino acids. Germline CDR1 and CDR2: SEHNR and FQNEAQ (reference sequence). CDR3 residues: CASNLEVQAWYGYTF. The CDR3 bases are TGTGCCAGCAACTTAGAGGTGCAGGCATGGTATGGCTACACCTTC.

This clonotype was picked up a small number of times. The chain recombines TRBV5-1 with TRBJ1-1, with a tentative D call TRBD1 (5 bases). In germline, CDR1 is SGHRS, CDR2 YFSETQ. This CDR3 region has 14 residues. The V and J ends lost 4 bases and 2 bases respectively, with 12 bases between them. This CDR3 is CASSRTGYNTEAFF. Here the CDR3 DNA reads TGCGCCAGCAGCCGCACAGGCTATAACACTGAAGCTTTCTTT. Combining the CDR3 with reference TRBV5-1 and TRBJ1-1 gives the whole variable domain KAGVTQTPRYLIKTRGQQVTLSCSPISGHRSVSWYQQTPGQGLQFLFEYFSETQRNKGNFPGRFSGRQFSNSRSEMNVSTLELGDSALYLCASSRTGYNTEAFFGQGTRLTVV.

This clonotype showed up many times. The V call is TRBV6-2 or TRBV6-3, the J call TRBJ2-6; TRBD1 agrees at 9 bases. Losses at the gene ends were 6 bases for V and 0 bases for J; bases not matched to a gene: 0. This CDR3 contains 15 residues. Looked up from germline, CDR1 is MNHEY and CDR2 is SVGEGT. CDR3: CASRTGGSGANVLTF. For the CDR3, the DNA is TGTGCCAGCAGGACAGGGGGCTCTGGGGCCAACGTCCTGACTTTC.

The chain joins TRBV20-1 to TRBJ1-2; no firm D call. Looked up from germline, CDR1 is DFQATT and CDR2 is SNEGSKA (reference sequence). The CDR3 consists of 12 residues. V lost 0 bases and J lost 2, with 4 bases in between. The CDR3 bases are TGCAGTGCTAGAGAACAAAACTATGGCTACACCTTC. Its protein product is CSAREQNYGYTF.

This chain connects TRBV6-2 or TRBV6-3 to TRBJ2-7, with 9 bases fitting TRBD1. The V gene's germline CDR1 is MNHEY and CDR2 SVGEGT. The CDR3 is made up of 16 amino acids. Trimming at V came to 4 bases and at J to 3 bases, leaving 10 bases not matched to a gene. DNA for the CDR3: TGTGCCAGCAGTTCGAACACAGGGGGCCGGTTCTACGAGCAGTACTTC. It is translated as CASSSNTGGRFYEQYF.

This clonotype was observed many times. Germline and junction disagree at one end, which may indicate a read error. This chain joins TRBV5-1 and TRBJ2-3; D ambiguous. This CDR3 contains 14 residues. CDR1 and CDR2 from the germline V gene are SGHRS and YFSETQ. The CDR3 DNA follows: TGTGCCAGCAGCTTAGGATCAGGCACAGATACGCAGTATTTT. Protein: CASSLGSGTDTQYF.

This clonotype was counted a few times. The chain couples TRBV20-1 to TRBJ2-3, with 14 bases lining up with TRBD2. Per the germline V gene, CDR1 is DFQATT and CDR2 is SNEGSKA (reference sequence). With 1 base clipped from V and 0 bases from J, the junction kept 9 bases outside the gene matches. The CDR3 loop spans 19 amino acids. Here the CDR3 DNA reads TGCAGTGCTAGAGGGGGGGGACTAGCGGGGGCATCTAGCACAGATACGCAGTATTTT. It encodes CSARGGGLAGASSTDTQYF.

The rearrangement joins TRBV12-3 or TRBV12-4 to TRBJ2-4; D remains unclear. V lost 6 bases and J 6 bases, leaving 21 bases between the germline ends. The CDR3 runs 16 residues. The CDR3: CASSPNRPGTRNIQYF. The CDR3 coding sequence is TGTGCCAGCAGCCCTAATCGACCAGGAACTCGAAACATTCAGTACTTC.

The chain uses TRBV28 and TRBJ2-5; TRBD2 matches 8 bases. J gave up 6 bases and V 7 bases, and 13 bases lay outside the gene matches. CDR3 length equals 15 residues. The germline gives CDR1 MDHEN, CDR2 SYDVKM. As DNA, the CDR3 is TGTGCCAGCACCGACGGTGGCAGGACTAGCAAGACCCAGTACTTC. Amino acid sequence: CASTDGGRTSKTQYF.